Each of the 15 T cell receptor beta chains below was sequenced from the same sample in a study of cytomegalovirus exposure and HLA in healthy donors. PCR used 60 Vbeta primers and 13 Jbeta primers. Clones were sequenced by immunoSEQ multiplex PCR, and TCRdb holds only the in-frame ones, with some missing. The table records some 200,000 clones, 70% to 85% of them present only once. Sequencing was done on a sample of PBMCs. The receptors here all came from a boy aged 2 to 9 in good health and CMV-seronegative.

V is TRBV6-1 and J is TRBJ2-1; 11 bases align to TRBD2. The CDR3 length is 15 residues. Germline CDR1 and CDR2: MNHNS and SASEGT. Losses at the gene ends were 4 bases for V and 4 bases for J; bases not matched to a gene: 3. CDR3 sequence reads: CASSVGLAVYNEQFF. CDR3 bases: TGTGCCAGCAGTGTGGGACTAGCGGTATACAATGAGCAGTTCTTC.

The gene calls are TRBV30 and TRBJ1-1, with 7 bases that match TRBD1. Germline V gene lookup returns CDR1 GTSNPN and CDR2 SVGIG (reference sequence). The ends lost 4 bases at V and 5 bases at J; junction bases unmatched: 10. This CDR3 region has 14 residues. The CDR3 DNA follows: TGTGCCTGGACAGAGGGGGCGAGTTGGACTGAAGCTTTCTTT. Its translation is CAWTEGASWTEAFF. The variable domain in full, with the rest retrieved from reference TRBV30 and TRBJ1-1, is SQTIHQWPATLVQPVGSPLSLECTVEGTSNPNLYWYRQAAGRGLQLLFYSVGIGQISSEVPQNLSASRPQDRQFILSSKKLLLSDSGFYLCAWTEGASWTEAFFGQGTRLTVV.

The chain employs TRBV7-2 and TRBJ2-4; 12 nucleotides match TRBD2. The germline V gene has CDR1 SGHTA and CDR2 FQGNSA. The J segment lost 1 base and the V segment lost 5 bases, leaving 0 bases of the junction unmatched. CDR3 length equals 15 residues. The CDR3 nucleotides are TGTGCCAGCAGCACTAGCGGGGGGGCCAAAAACATTCAGTACTTC. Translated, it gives CASSTSGGAKNIQYF.

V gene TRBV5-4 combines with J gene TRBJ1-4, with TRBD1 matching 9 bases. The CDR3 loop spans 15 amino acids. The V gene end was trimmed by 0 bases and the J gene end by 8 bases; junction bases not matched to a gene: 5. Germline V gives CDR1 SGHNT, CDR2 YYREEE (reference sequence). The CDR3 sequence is CASSLAGQGAEKLFF. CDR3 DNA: TGTGCCAGCAGCTTGGCGGGACAGGGTGCGGAAAAACTGTTTTTT.

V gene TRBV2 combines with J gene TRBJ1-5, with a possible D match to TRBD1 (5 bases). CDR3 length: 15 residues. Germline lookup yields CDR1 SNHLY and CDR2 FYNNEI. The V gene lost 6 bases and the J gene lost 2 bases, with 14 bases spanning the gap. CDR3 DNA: TGTGCCAGCAGGATAGGGGCGACAGGCAATCAGCCCCAGCATTTT. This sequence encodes CASRIGATGNQPQHF.

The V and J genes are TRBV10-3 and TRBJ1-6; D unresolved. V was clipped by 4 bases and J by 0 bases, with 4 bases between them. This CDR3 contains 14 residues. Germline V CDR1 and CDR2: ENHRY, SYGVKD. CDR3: CAISGSSYNSPLHF. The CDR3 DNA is TGTGCCATCAGTGGGAGCTCCTATAATTCACCCCTCCACTTT.

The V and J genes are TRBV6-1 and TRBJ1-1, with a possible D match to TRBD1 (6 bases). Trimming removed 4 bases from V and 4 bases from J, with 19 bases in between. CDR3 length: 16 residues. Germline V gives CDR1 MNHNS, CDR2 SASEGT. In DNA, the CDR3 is TGTGCCAGCAGTGTCCTAGGGACACCCCGGAGCACTGAAGCTTTCTTT. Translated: CASSVLGTPRSTEAFF.

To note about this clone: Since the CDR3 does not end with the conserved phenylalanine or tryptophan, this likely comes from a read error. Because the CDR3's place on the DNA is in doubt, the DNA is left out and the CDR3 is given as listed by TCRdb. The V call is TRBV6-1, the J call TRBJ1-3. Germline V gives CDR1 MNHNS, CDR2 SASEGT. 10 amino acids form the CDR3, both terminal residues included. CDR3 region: CASNRLLRDV.

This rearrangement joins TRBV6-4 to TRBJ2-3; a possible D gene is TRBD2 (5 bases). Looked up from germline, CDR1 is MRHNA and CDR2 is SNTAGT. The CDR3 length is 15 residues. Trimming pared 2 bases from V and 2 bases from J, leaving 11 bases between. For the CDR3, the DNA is TGTGCCAGCAGTGACATGGCGGGTGCCACAGATACGCAGTATTTT. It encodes CASSDMAGATDTQYF.

As DNA, the CDR3 is TGTGCCAGCAGCTACTCAGGGGCGCTAGGTTCACCCCTCCACTTT. Residues: CASSYSGALGSPLHF. The chain carries TRBV27 and TRBJ1-6; TRBD1 is a possible D gene (6 bases). Germline assignment: CDR1 MNHEY and CDR2 SMNVEV (reference sequence). V was pared by 6 bases and J by 9 bases, with 18 bases between. The CDR3 covers 15 residues.

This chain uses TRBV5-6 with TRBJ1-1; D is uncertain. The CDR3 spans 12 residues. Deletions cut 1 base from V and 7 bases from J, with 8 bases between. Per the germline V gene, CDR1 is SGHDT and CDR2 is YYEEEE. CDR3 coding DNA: TGTGCCAGCAGCTTGCGAGACAATGAAGCTTTCTTT. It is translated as CASSLRDNEAFF. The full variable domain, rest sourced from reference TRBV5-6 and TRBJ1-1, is DAGVTQSPTHLIKTRGQQVTLRCSPKSGHDTVSWYQQALGQGPQFIFQYYEEEERQRGNFPDRFSGHQFPNYSSELNVNALLLGDSALYLCASSLRDNEAFFGQGTRLTVV.

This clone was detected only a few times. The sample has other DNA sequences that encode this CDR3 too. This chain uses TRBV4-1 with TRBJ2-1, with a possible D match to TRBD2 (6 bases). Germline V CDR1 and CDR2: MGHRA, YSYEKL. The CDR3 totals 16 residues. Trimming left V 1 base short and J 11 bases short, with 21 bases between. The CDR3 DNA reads TGCGCCAGCAGCCAAGCTCTTGTTTGGCAACGGGGGAAGCAGTTCTTC. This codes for CASSQALVWQRGKQFF.

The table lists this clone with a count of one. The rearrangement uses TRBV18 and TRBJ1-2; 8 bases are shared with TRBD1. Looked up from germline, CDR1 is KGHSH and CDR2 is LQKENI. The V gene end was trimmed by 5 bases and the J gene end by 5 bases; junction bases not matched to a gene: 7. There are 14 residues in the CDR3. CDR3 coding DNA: TGTGCCAGCTCAAGACCGACAGGGGAATATGGCTACACCTTC. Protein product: CASSRPTGEYGYTF.

As DNA, the CDR3 is TGTGCCAGCAGAGGGAACAGGGACCTTAACTATGGCTACACCTTC. Amino acids: CASRGNRDLNYGYTF. This chain links TRBV11-2 with TRBJ1-2, with a weak D call TRBD1 (6 bases). This CDR3 has 15 residues. V gave up 6 bases and J gave up 1 base, with 15 bases separating them. The V gene's germline CDR1 is SGHAT and CDR2 FQNNGV.

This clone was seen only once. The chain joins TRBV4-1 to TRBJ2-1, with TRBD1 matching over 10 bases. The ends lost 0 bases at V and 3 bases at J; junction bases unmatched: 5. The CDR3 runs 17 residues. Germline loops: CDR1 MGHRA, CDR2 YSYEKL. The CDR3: CASSQDFGQGDYNEQFF. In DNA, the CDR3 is TGCGCCAGCAGCCAAGATTTCGGACAGGGGGACTACAATGAGCAGTTCTTC.